This T cell receptor (beta chain) was captured in a study of CD8+CD57+ T cells in acquired aplastic anemia (dated by TCRdb to the late 2010s). Concerning the study at large: DNA extracted from sorted CD4+ and CD8+ cells had a mean of roughly 3.4 ug, with a range of about 0.19 to 27.4 ug. Healthy donor samples averaged about 9.9 million reads for CD4+ and under 14 million for CD8+ cells.

From cysteine to phenylalanine, the CDR3 is 14 amino acids long. The CDR3 DNA has 42 bases and is translated from base 1. V is clipped by 3 bases and J by 1 base, and the sequence between their germline boundaries is 9 bases long. This clonotype was observed at least ten times. What this receptor recognizes is not known. Qualities for individual bases were not recorded, and no much larger clone is one base off. TCR beta VDJ combination and CDR3 sequence profiling used genomic DNA as the template. An Illumina HiSeq 2000 was the platform used for TCR repertoire sequencing. The original methods were these. Repertoires were assessed using TRBV/TRBJ rearrangement plots, CDR3 size and DJ length profiles, and Simpson's diversity index. Whichever DNA sequence was most abundant in the deep sequencing data was defined as the immunodominant clone. CDR3 amino acid sequences were screened for sharing across subjects and were compared with published repertoires and the VDJdb database. TCRdb trimmed the raw reads at Q25, called clones with MiXCR and kept productive beta chains. Rows with one shared CDR3 protein collapse into an entry with the most common genes and DNA. TCRdb's processing, not the authors' own work, is the source of the V and J calls. Present in this sample are approximately 65,000 distinct CDR3 sequences, around 55% of which were seen just once. The top ten clonotypes cover roughly 2.5% of the sample.

In this study, sorted CD4+ and CD8+ T cells from the blood of healthy subjects and of severe aplastic anemia patients had their TCR repertoires deep-sequenced. Ficoll-Paque density gradient centrifugation was used to isolate peripheral blood mononuclear cells. Before DNA extraction, CD4+ and CD8+ T cells were sorted by FACS or by magnetic beads. The paper's findings and limits, for the study overall: CD8+ Simpson's diversity did not differ significantly between patients and healthy controls (P=0.060). Although 25 to 30 CD8+ CDR3 sequences were shared by patients and controls, these sequences appeared highly expressed in patients and within the immunodominant clones of patients.

Rearrangement joined TRBV12-3 or TRBV12-4 to TRBJ1-2, and TRBD1 may be the D gene, going by 6 matching bases. Input material: sorted CD4+, CD8+, or CD8+CD57+ T cells (not recorded which) from PBMCs. The clonotype comes from a human donor in good health, serving as a control. The nucleotide sequence is given as TGTGCCAGCAGTTTCGGGACAAATAACTATGGCTACACCTTC. It translates as CASSFGTNNYGYTF.